This T cell receptor beta chain was sequenced in a study of blood T cell repertoires in COVID-19. Study as a whole: Collection of acute and convalescent COVID-19 samples took place in the United States, Italy and Spain.

Source study methods: Nucleated cell number was recorded as an estimate derived from reference gene primer amplification. Only in-frame clones appear in the TCRdb table, and some are missing; sequencing was by immunoSEQ multiplex PCR. That table gives V, J and clone size, and the DNA gave D and trimming. The sample holds under 200,000 clones, roughly nine tenths seen once. Deletions cut 3 bases from V and 8 bases from J, with 7 bases between. The CDR3 loop spans 12 amino acids. CDR1 and CDR2 from the germline V gene are MNHEY and SVGEGT. The V and J genes are TRBV6-2 or TRBV6-3 and TRBJ2-2; no firm D call. This clonotype was obtained from a woman between 55 and 75 years old with COVID-19, enrolled during active disease. Material: peripheral blood. The CDR3 DNA is TGTGCCAGCAGTTATGCGTCGGGGGAGCTGTTTTTT. This encodes CASSYASGELFF.